This record covers a single T cell receptor beta chain. The antigen it recognizes is unknown. No much larger clone is present one base from it, and per-base qualities are unavailable. These data originate in a study of post-analysis software for immune sequencing data (dated by TCRdb to the mid-2010s). About the study as a whole: The recorded disease courses included relapsing-remitting, secondary progressive and progressive-relapsing multiple sclerosis, and some patients had no subtype annotation. The multiple sclerosis patient repertoires were compared with under 13 previously published healthy control repertoires from donors aged roughly 6 to 25 years. A subset of samples was prepared in parallel using single-end sample barcoding, then pooled and co-amplified after Illumina adapter ligation. Broad study findings and their caveats: The control group was slightly older than the multiple sclerosis patient group. Patients showed significantly higher frequencies than controls for five TRBV segments, among them TRBV5-6, TRBV5-1 and TRBV20-1. Compared with controls, multiple sclerosis patients had significantly lower normalized Chao1 diversity, a finding suggesting substantial peripheral T-cell clonal expansion. Direct clustering with F measure showed strong co-clustering of samples prepared in the same batch, prompting a batch-effect correction.

CDR1 and CDR2 are read off the germline V gene as SGHTA and FQGNSA. From the cysteine up to the phenylalanine, the CDR3 has a length of 11 residues. Only CDR3 DNA is held: 33 bases, read in frame from base 1. Trimmed from V: 8 bases; trimmed from J: 9 bases; junction bases lacking a gene match: 6. TCR beta repertoires were profiled from peripheral blood of 10 to 15 young patients with multiple sclerosis to demonstrate the VDJtools post-analysis software. Multiple sclerosis patients were children and adolescents aged about 6 to 15 years. Libraries were built with PCR. The instrument was an Illumina HiSeq 2500. To reduce PCR and sequencing biases, unique molecular identifiers were incorporated into the TCR beta cDNA libraries. Every 1 to 10 million input T cells yielded 500,000 or so cDNA molecules, meaning each molecule approximated one T cell. The same protocol used for the earlier healthy control dataset was applied to prepare and sequence the patient libraries. Within a given batch, samples were prepared together, multiplexed and sequenced on the same HiSeq lane. On the authors' methods: Raw barcoded reads were processed with MIGEC, discarding single-read molecular identifier groups before consensus assembly and CDR3 extraction. VDJtools was used for post-analysis of the clonotype tables, with diversity normalized by down-sampling every dataset to the smallest sample size. To correct batch-related cross-sample contamination, repertoire overlap clustering matched CDR3 amino acid sequences but not nucleotide sequences. TCRdb redid the processing of the public reads, applying fastp at Q25 and MiXCR, and retained in-frame beta chains. When rows share a CDR3 protein, they turn into one entry using the most common DNA and genes. The V and J calls reflect TCRdb's pipeline rather than the authors' work. A total of about 540,000 distinct CDR3 sequences appear in this sample, roughly 34% of them only once. The top ten hold around 6% of the sample.

What was sequenced was blood. This receptor chain uses TRBV7-2 and TRBJ1-2, and TRBD1 aligns with 7 junction nucleotides. The source is a girl aged 2-17 years with multiple sclerosis. The CDR3 region: CASAGGMSYTF. In nucleotides, the sequence is TGTGCCAGCGCAGGGGGAATGAGCTACACCTTC.